This T cell receptor beta chain was documented in a study of T-cell memory formation after mild COVID-19. This clonotype has just a few counts. TCRdb recomputed calls from the 5' RACE reads with MiXCR, one row per CDR3 protein. The table has roughly 170,000 distinct CDR3 sequences, approximately 18% seen once. The CDR3 spans 15 residues. V lost 4 bases, J lost 6 bases, and 11 bases stayed unmatched. The germline CDR1 and CDR2 sequences are SGHNT and YYREEE (reference sequence). This TCR came from a young man who had mild COVID-19 (a few samples of this study predate the infection). Cell type and time point are not known. The chain has TRBV5-4 and TRBJ2-7; 9 nucleotides align to TRBD1. Sequenced input: PBMCs or a T cell subset sorted from them (not recorded which). The CDR3 coding sequence is TGTGCCAGCAGCCCCACACCGGGACAGGGAGGCGAGCAGTACTTC. Its protein product is CASSPTPGQGGEQYF.